The source of this TCR beta chain is a study of Graves' ophthalmopathy and Graves' hyperthyroidism (dated by TCRdb to the late 2010s). As for the study more broadly: Peripheral blood was collected at initial diagnosis, prior to any treatment. To tell Graves' ophthalmopathy apart from Graves' hyperthyroidism, and to predict which patients would progress to ophthalmopathy, the study relied on TCR beta repertoire signatures. In total, approximately 140 blood samples were TCR-sequenced: approximately 42 ophthalmopathy, roughly 80 hyperthyroidism and approximately 17 hyperthyroidism-to-ophthalmopathy patients. A discovery set of 95 to 100 patients (approximately 42 ophthalmopathy, 57 stable hyperthyroidism) was enrolled to explore V-J signatures distinguishing ophthalmopathy from hyperthyroidism. The independent validation cohort included approximately 19 hyperthyroidism patients plus 17 patients who later progressed from hyperthyroidism to ophthalmopathy. In about six hyperthyroidism patients, T-cell repertoires of thyroid tissue and blood were compared. After sampling, hyperthyroidism patients received methimazole starting at 30 mg daily, and ophthalmopathy patients received high-dose intravenous methylprednisolone.

Patients with ophthalmopathy had moderately to severely active disease, with a Clinical Activity Score of 3 or more, a NOSPECS grade of 4 or more, and a disease duration of less than 3 months. Patients with other autoimmune diseases, uncontrolled infections, pregnancy or lactation were excluded. Clinical symptoms, serum thyroxine, TRAb, thyroid ultrasound and orbital computed tomography were used for diagnosis. PBMCs were isolated from about 10 ml of fresh peripheral blood by Ficoll-Paque density gradient centrifugation. Total RNA was extracted with Trizol reagent and quality-checked on an Agilent 2100 Bioanalyzer. TCR beta CDR3 regions were amplified from RNA transcripts for repertoire sequencing. The first round of RT-PCR was done with HTBI primers and the Qiagen OneStep RT-PCR kit, and was followed by a second round of multiplex PCR, then size selection and purification. Libraries were sequenced paired-end with 100 bp reads on an Illumina HiSeq2000. Concerning the study's data processing: SOAPnuke was used to process the reads, throwing out any read that had adapters, had uncalled bases, had a mean Phred below 15, or lacked an exact constant-primer or identifier match. COPE v1.2.5 was used to merge the high-quality paired reads. Clonotypes were defined as unique nucleotide sequences and were aligned to IMGT TRB V, D and J references using MiTCR v1.1. The analysis was limited to V-J combinations with a frequency above 0.0001, which together covered 98% to 99.2% of repertoires. For each V-J combination, a TCR clonal expansion and chaos score was defined as the ratio of F50 clonal expansion to chaos observed in the TCRdist matrix. Welch's t-statistics and random forest were used to reduce the features to some 13 V-J combinations, which were then used as input to a naive Bayes classifier. Thyroid-blood repertoire similarity was quantified with the Morisita-Horn index. TCRdb handled the public reads itself, with Q25 trimming in fastp and clone calling in MiXCR, and kept productive beta chains. Entries that share a CDR3 protein sequence are merged under the most common genes and DNA. The V and J calls follow TCRdb's processing rather than the paper's. This sample comprises 650,000 to 900,000 distinct CDR3 sequences, roughly two fifths of them detected only once. Of the sample, 44% falls within the top ten clones.

The CDR3 runs 12 amino acids, cysteine and phenylalanine included. Just CDR3 DNA is preserved here, 36 bases in frame from base 1. The germline V gene gives CDR1 as MGHDK and CDR2 as SYGVNS. V was cut back by 11 bases and J by 8 bases, leaving a gap of 15 bases between them. The paper's findings and limits, for the study overall: Most of the expanded thyroid clonotypes with a frequency above 0.001 were also detected in blood, and it was suggested that the thyroid immune response may be reflected by blood repertoires. In validation, the model predicted ophthalmopathy progression with 55% to 71% sensitivity and 72.22% specificity; about a dozen predicted patients were CT-confirmed with GO in a median of 6.5 months. The 13-signature model separated ophthalmopathy from stable hyperthyroidism with approximately 88% sensitivity and 81% to 82% specificity in cross-validation, and 80%/75% in the test set. No statistical method was used to predetermine the sample size, and group allocation was not hidden from the investigators.

Regarding this clonotype: Its antigen is still unknown. No quality values exist for individual bases; no much larger clone is one base distant.

The sequence was obtained from an adult man with Graves' ophthalmopathy. Input material: peripheral blood. This receptor chain uses TRBV25-1 and TRBJ1-4; too little of a D gene remains to name it. For the CDR3, the sequence is CAGHSVHEKLFF. The DNA sequence is given as TGTGCCGGCCACAGTGTTCACGAAAAACTGTTTTTT.